This TCR beta chain was profiled in a study of T-cell memory formation after mild COVID-19. General study findings and limits: Second-wave clones peaking on day 37 lacked confirmed SARS-CoV-2 specificity. Clones that shrank (day 15 to 85) were balanced CD4/CD8, whereas later expanders leaned CD4+.

From the 5' RACE reads, TCRdb called clonotypes with MiXCR, one entry per CDR3 protein. The repertoire consists of about 620,000 distinct CDR3 sequences, with around 17% occurring once and the leading ten covering 9.5% to 15%. V lost 4 bases to trimming and J lost 5 bases; unmatched junction nucleotides: 5. The CDR3 is 16 residues long. CDR1 SEHNR and CDR2 FQNEAQ come from the germline V gene (reference sequence). Worth noting for this clonotype: The antigen remains undetermined.

The chain has TRBV7-9 and TRBJ2-1; 13 bases line up with TRBD2. Sequenced input: PBMCs or a T cell subset sorted from them (not recorded which). This receptor was taken from an adult woman who had mild COVID-19 (a few samples of this study predate the infection). Cell type and time point are not known. CDR3 loop: CASSSKGLAGDNEQFF. The CDR3 coding sequence is TGTGCCAGCAGCTCGAAAGGACTAGCGGGAGACAATGAGCAGTTCTTC.